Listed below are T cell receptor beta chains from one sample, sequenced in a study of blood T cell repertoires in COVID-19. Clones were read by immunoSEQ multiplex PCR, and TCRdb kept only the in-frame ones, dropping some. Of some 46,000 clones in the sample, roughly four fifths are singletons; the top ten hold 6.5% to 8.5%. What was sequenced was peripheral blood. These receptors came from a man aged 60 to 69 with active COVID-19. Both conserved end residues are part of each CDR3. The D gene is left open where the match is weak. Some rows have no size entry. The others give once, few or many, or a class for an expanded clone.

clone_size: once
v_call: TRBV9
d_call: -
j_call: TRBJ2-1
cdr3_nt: TGTGCCAGCAGCCCCTGGGGCGGGACCCCCGATGAGCAGTTCTTC
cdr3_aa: CASSPWGGTPDEQFF

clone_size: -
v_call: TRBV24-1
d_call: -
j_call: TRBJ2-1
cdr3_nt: TGTGCCACCAGTAGGACGGCAGCGCAAGGGGATGAGCAGTTCTTC
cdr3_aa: CATSRTAAQGDEQFF

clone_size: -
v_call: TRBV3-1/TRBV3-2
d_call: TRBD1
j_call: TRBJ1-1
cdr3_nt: TGTGCCAGCAGCCGCACCCCGGGACAGGGGAGTGGCACTGAAGCTTTCTTT
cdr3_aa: CASSRTPGQGSGTEAFF

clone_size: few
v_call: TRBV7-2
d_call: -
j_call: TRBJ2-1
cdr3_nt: TGTGCCAGCAGCTTAGACTCAACTAGACATGAGCAGTTCTTC
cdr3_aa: CASSLDSTRHEQFF

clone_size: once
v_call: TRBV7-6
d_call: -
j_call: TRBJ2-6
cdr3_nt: TGTGCCAGCAGCTTAGTAGGGACTTCTGGGGCCAACGTCCTGACTTTC
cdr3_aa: CASSLVGTSGANVLTF

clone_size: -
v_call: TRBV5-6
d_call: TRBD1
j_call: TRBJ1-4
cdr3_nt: TGTGCCAGCAGCTGGGACAGGGCTCTCAGCGCAGCTAATGAAAAACTGTTTTTT
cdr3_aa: CASSWDRALSAANEKLFF

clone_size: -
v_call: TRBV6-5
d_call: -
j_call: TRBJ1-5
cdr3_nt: TGTGCCAGCACCCCCTCGGGAGATAGCAATCAGCCCCAGCATTTT
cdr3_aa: CASTPSGDSNQPQHF

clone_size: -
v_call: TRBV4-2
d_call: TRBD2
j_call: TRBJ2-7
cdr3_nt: TGTGCCAGCAGCCAAGAAGGAGTGCGCGGGGGGGCGAGTGAGCAGTACTTC
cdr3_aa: CASSQEGVRGGASEQYF

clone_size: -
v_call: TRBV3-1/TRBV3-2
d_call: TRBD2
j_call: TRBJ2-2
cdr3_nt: TGTGCCAGCAGCGGGCTAGCGGGAGGGCCCGGGGAGCTGTTTTTT
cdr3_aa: CASSGLAGGPGELFF

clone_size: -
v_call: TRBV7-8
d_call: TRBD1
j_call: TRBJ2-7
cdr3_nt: TGTGCCAGCAGCTGGACAGGGTTGGGCGAGCAGTACTTC
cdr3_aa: CASSWTGLGEQYF

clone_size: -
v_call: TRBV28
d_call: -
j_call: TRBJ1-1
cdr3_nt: TGTGCCAGCAATCCTGGCAGAATGAACACTGAAGCTTTCTTT
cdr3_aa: CASNPGRMNTEAFF

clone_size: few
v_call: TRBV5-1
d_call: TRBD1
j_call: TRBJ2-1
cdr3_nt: TGCGCCAGCAGCCCGGGACAGGGATACAATGAGCAGTTCTTC
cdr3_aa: CASSPGQGYNEQFF

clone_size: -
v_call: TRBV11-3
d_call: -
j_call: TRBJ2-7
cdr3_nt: TGTGCCAGCAGCTTAGATGGGCTTGGAAACGAGCAGTACTTC
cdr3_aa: CASSLDGLGNEQYF

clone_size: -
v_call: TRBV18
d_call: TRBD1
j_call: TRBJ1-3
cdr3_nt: TGTGCCAGCTCACCCCCCGGGACAGCCCGCTCTGGAAACACCATATATTTT
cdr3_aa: CASSPPGTARSGNTIYF

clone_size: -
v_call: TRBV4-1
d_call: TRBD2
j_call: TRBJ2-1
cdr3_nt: TGCGCCAGCAGCCAAGTAGCGGGAGTTAGAGGGTATGAGCAGTTCTTC
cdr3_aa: CASSQVAGVRGYEQFF